The entry that follows covers one T cell receptor beta chain sequence. The CDR3 totals 13 residues. CDR1 SGHAT and CDR2 FQNNGV come from the germline V gene. The V and J ends lost 5 bases and 7 bases respectively, with 14 bases between them. The sample is drawn from a study of cytomegalovirus exposure and HLA in healthy donors. The primer mix had 60 Vbeta and 13 Jbeta primers. Assay: immunoSEQ multiplex PCR; the TCRdb copy retains only in-frame clones and omits some. Of approximately 110,000 clones listed, approximately 78% were seen once; the top ten hold 0.95% to 1.4%. This TCR came from a woman under 40 in good health and CMV-seronegative. The sequenced sample consisted of PBMCs. The chain uses TRBV11-2 and TRBJ1-2; a possible D gene is TRBD1 (5 bases). Written as DNA, the CDR3 is TGTGCCAGCAGCCCGACAGCCGGGGGTGGCTACACCTTC. It yields the protein CASSPTAGGGYTF.